This T cell receptor beta chain was found in a study of identical twins (dated by TCRdb to the mid-2010s). Context from the whole study: To test whether fetal clonotypes persist, the study used deep sequencing on TCR alpha and beta repertoires from monozygotic twins, unrelated adults of various ages, and cord blood. Replicate twin experiments were performed at different times using different library preparation protocols to rule out contamination. Results the study describes overall, beyond this receptor: Abundant cord blood beta clonotypes had fewer insertions, young adult naive repertoires showed a similar but weaker trend, and memory repertoires showed no such trend. Conclusions relied on cross-sectional statistical analysis, since the same donors could not be followed over many years. In beta out-of-frame sequences, excess twin sharing was weaker, because having fewer shared sequences lowered the signal-to-noise ratio. Out-of-frame TCR alpha sequences shared between twins showed an excess of low generation-probability sequences compared with coincidental sharing between unrelated individuals. Recombination models systematically underestimated out-of-frame TCR alpha sharing in monozygotic twins but agreed with sharing between unrelated individuals. Invariant T cells such as MAIT and iNKT could partly confound zero-insertion analyses, though diverse VJ usage argued against this for most clonotypes.

Libraries were built with 5' RACE. TCRdb records Illumina HiSeq 2000 as the sequencer. A universal primer binding site was introduced by template switching, and a unique molecular identifier was present in the final cDNA, enabling accurate counting of TCR cDNA molecules. Specific primers in the conserved constant-segment region were used to synthesize first-strand cDNA for TCR alpha and beta chains. To control for contamination, every cDNA library carried two barcodes: a SMART-Mk sample barcode plus Illumina barcodes. TruSeq adapter sequences and Illumina sample barcodes were added in two successive PCR steps. Sequencing of the TCR alpha and beta cDNA libraries was done on the Illumina HiSeq platform using custom primers. The source study handled its data this way. Unique molecular identifiers were extracted from raw reads with MiGEC, and CDR3 positions were determined with MiXCR. Recombination models were inferred per individual with the repgenHMM and IGoR tools using an EM algorithm. The analysis of shared clonotypes was done with the tcR package in R, with sharing normalized by the product of cloneset sizes. To study raw recombination free of thymic and clonal selection effects, out-of-frame nonproductive sequences were analyzed. The public reads were reanalyzed by TCRdb: fastp trimming at Q25, MiXCR alignment, in-frame beta chains only. One record per CDR3 amino acid sequence lists the most common genes and DNA. TCRdb's processing, not the authors', yielded these V and J calls. This sample is represented by 550,000 to 800,000 distinct CDR3 sequences; around 7.5% of them were singletons. The ten most abundant clones make up about 1.6% of the sample.

A remark on this clonotype: Its antigen specificity is not known. Nothing much larger sits one base from this clone, and base qualities are not available.

Only healthy Caucasian donors were included. Three pairs of female monozygotic twins, all aged roughly 18 to 29 years, were included in the twin cohort. Peripheral blood mononuclear cells were used as the source from which RNA for TCR libraries was isolated. The CDR3, cysteine through phenylalanine, is 17 amino acids long. Of the read, only the CDR3 DNA is kept; its 51 bases are in frame from base 1. CDR1 and CDR2, per the germline V gene (reference sequence), are SGHKS and YYEKEE. Ends trimmed: V by 4 bases, J by 0 bases; bases unmatched to a gene: 10. This same sample was also part of a study on yellow fever vaccine responses in identical twins. Looking at the second paper: According to the authors, in identical twins the way T cells responded to vaccination appeared partly convergent and partly personalized. In the study, vaccine-responding T cell clones were precisely tracked in identical twins.

The rearrangement joined TRBV5-5 to TRBJ2-3, with TRBD1 matching 8 junction bases. The receptor was derived from a woman younger than 35 in good health. The sample consisted of PBMCs. The CDR3 protein is CASSASGTGTSTDTQYF. In nucleotide form, the sequence is TGTGCCAGCAGCGCATCCGGGACAGGAACTAGCACAGATACGCAGTATTTT.